This T cell receptor beta chain was documented in a study of human T cells and chemical hapten exposure. At least ten counts were recorded for this clonotype. Time point reported: patch test 3, about 24 weeks after DPC sensitization. Treatment meaning: therapeutic diphenylcyclopropenone sensitization with weekly scalp DPC. Staff drew blood before applying each patch test. V gave up 9 bases and J gave up 4 bases; unmatched junction bases: 11. The CDR3 contains 14 residues. TCRdb called the RACE reads again in MiXCR, with one record for every CDR3 protein. The table has some 32,000 distinct CDR3 sequences, approximately 5.8% seen once.

This specimen was whole blood, taken in connection with sensitization to the hapten diphenylcyclopropenone (DPC). This sequence was found in a man between 25 and 39 years old with alopecia areata. Some clones in this sample may be carry-over from other donors' samples. This rearrangement joins TRBV12-3 or TRBV12-4 to TRBJ2-5, with TRBD2 identical over 7 bases. This chain's CDR3 is CASSTTSSRETQYF. CDR3 in DNA: TGTGCCAGTTCCACGACTAGCTCCAGAGAGACCCAGTACTTC.